One and the same sample provided the 12 T cell receptor beta chains below, sequenced in a study of shared clonotypes between healthy human individuals. The assay was immunoSEQ multiplex PCR, and TCRdb's table has in-frame clones only and misses some. Among hundreds of thousands of clones listed, about 74% were seen once. The sequencing sample was made of memory CD4+ T cells sorted from blood. Subset of the sample: CD45RA-negative fraction. All receptors come from a woman in her thirties in good health.

The chain links TRBV28 to TRBJ1-4; 8 bases agree with TRBD1. CDR1 is MDHEN and CDR2 is SYDVKM in the germline V gene. The CDR3 spans 14 residues. J lost 7 bases, V lost 7 bases, and 8 bases had no gene match. CDR3 residues: CASTPGQVGEKLFF. CDR3 coding DNA: TGTGCCAGCACACCGGGACAGGTTGGTGAAAAACTGTTTTTT.

This clone was recorded a few times. The chain has TRBV11-3 and TRBJ2-1; D is unclear. The germline CDR1 and CDR2 sequences are SGHNT and YENEEA. This CDR3 comprises 18 residues. V was clipped by 5 bases and J by 5 bases, with 25 bases between them. CDR3 residues: CASSPNRWAEGRNNEQFF. CDR3 nucleotides: TGTGCCAGCAGCCCTAATAGGTGGGCCGAAGGAAGGAACAATGAGCAGTTCTTC.

The chain joins TRBV19 to TRBJ1-2, with D perhaps matching TRBD1 (6 bases). V was trimmed by 5 bases and J by 4 bases, leaving 11 bases between them. This CDR3 contains 13 residues. The germline V gene encodes CDR1 LNHDA and CDR2 SQIVND (reference sequence). CDR3 sequence (DNA): TGTGCCAGTAGTGTCACAGGGATCTATGGCTACACCTTC. Its protein product is CASSVTGIYGYTF.

The CDR3 coding sequence is TGTGCCAGCAGCTTGGATGAGAGTGTAAGGACCGGGGAGCTGTTTTTT. It encodes CASSLDESVRTGELFF. The rearrangement uses TRBV5-4 and TRBJ2-2; D remains unclear. The CDR3 spans 16 residues. Germline CDR1 reads SGHNT; CDR2 reads YYREEE (reference sequence). V shed 0 bases and J shed 5 bases, with 14 bases lying between them.

V usage is TRBV2 and J usage is TRBJ2-7; no reliable D call. The CDR3 contains 12 residues. CDR1 and CDR2 from the germline V gene are SNHLY and FYNNEI. V dropped 2 bases and J dropped 2 bases, with 4 bases sitting between them. CDR3 DNA: TGTGCCAGCAGTGAATCCACCTACGAGCAGTACTTC. It codes for CASSESTYEQYF.

This rearrangement joins TRBV4-1 to TRBJ1-1; D is perhaps TRBD1 (5 bases). With 2 bases removed from V and 4 bases from J, the gap between germline ends came to 11 bases. The CDR3 contains 14 residues. The germline V gene has CDR1 MGHRA and CDR2 YSYEKL. The CDR3 DNA sequence: TGCGCCAGCAGCCAACCCCGGCAGGGCACTGAAGCTTTCTTT. It encodes CASSQPRQGTEAFF.

V usage is TRBV2 and J usage is TRBJ1-3; the D is unclear. The CDR3 has 14 residues. Trimming took 6 bases from V and 0 from J, leaving 9 bases between them. CDR1 SNHLY and CDR2 FYNNEI come from the germline V gene. The CDR3 region is CASSRDFSGNTIYF. As DNA, the CDR3 is TGTGCCAGCAGCAGAGACTTCTCTGGAAACACCATATATTTT.

The chain recombines TRBV5-5 with TRBJ2-2; 7 bases agree with TRBD1. The CDR3 contains 19 residues. Germline trimming cut 3 bases from V and 0 bases from J; bases unmatched to any gene: 14. In germline, CDR1 is SGHKS, CDR2 YYEKEE (reference sequence). CDR3 nucleotide sequence: TGTGCCAGCAGCTCCAAGCTAGGACAGGACTTTACGAACACCGGGGAGCTGTTTTTT. It yields the protein CASSSKLGQDFTNTGELFF.

Note on this clone: Other DNA sequences in this sample translate to the same CDR3. This rearrangement joins TRBV10-1 to TRBJ2-7; a weak D match, TRBD2 (5 bases). V lost 3 bases to trimming and J lost 2 bases, with 8 bases between them. This CDR3 is 13 amino acids long. Germline CDR1 reads WNHNN; CDR2 reads SYGVQD (reference sequence). This CDR3 reads CASSESGAYEQYF. The DNA of the CDR3 is TGCGCCAGCAGTGAAAGCGGAGCCTACGAGCAGTACTTC.

This chain connects TRBV27 to TRBJ2-2; 10 bases are shared with TRBD1. Germline-derived CDR1 and CDR2 are MNHEY and SMNVEV (reference sequence). The CDR3 length is 15 residues. V gave up 3 bases and J gave up 5 bases; unmatched junction bases: 3. Written as DNA, the CDR3 is TGTGCCAGCAGTTTGGGACAGGGGTGGACCGGGGAGCTGTTTTTT. Its protein is CASSLGQGWTGELFF.

The chain combines TRBV18 with TRBJ2-3; D call uncertain. Germline CDR1 is KGHSH and CDR2 is LQKENI. CDR3 size: 13 residues. V lost 2 bases to trimming and J lost 2 bases, with 5 bases between them. The CDR3: CASSPADTDTQYF. Written as DNA, the CDR3 is TGTGCCAGCTCACCAGCTGACACAGATACGCAGTATTTT.

V gene TRBV5-1 combines with J gene TRBJ1-2; TRBD1 matches 8 bases. This CDR3 is built from 16 residues. CDR1 is SGHRS and CDR2 is YFSETQ in the germline V gene. V shed 1 base and J 1 base; nucleotides not matched to a gene: 6. The CDR3: CASSLWTGQLNYGYTF. The DNA for the CDR3 is TGCGCCAGCAGCTTGTGGACAGGGCAGCTTAACTATGGCTACACCTTC.